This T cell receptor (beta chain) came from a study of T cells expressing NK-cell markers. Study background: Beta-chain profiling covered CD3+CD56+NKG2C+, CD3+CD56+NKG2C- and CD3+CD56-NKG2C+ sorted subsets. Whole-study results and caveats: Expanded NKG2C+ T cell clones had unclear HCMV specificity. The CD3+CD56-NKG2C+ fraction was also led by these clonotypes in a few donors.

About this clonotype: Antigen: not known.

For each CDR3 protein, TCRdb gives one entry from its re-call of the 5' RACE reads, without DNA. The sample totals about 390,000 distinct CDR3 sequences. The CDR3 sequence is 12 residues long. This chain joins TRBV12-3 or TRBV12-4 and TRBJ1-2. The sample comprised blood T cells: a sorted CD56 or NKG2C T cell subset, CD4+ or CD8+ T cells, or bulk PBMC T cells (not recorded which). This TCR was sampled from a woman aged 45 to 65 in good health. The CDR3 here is CASMRTLYGYTF.